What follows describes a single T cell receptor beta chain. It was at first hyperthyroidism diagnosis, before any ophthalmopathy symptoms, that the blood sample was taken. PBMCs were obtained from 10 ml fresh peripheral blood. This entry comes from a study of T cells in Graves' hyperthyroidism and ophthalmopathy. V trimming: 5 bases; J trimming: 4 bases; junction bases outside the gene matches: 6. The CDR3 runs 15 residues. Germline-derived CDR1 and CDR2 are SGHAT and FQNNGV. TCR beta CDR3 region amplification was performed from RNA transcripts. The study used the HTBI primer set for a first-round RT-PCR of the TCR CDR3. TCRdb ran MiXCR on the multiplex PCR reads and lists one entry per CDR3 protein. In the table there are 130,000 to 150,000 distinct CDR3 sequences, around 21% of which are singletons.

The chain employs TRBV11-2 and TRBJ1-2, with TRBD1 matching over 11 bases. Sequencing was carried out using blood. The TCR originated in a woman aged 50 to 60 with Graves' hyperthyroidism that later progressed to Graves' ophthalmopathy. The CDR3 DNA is TGTGCCAGCAGCCGGACAGGGGGCCGTATCTATGGCTACACCTTC. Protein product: CASSRTGGRIYGYTF.